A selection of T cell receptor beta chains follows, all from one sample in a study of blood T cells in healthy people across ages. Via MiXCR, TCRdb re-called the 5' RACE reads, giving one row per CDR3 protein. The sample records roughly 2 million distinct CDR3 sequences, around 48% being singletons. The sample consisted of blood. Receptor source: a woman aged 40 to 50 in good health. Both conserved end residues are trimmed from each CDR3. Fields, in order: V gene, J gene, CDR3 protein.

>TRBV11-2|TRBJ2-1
ASSSNGLAGGHGEQF
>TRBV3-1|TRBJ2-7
ASSQAATGDEQY
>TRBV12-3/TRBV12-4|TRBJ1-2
ASSPTGTDYGYT
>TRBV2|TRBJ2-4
ASSHGLAGVDLAKNIQY
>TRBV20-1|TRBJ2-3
SALYTSGALSTDTQY
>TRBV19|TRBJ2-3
ASSLRQSSTDTQY
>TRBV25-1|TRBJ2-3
ASSDPGTVTDTQY
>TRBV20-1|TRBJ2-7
SARDSSRGAYEQY
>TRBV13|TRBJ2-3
ASSYPPGVADTQY
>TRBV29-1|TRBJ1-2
SVEDRSVRGYT
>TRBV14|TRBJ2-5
ASSQTRRGGPQETQY
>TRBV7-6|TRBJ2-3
ASSFPTGMPDTQY
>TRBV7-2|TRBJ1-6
ASSPGATPGSPLH
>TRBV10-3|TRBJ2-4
AISESINGAGAKNIQY
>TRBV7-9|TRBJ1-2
ASSATEGYGYT
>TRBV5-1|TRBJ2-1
ASSLTGEEQF
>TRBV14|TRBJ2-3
ASSQDPGQGADTQY
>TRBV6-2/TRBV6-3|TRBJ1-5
ASSYGRADQPQH
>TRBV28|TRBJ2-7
ASSSTFGTSGVYEQY
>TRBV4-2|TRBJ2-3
ASSQDGGVTKDTQY
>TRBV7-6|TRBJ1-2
ASSPPAANYGYT
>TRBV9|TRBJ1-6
ASRGTENNSPLH
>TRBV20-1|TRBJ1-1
SARDTWRETNTEAF
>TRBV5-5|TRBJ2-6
ASSLVAGLGANVLT
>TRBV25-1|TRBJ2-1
ASSEMRISEQF
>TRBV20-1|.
SARDQTSGRSPEQY
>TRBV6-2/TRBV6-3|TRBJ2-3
ASSSLAGTPNTQY
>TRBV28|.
ASSLQGSGSYNEQY
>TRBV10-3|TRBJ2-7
AINPDSSYEQY
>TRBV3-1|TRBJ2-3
ASSQPDRGQNTQY
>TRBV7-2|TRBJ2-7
ASSSYGTSGTYEQY